This T cell receptor (beta chain) appears in the sequencing data of a study of blood T cell repertoires in COVID-19. For the study at large: PBMCs, B-cell-depleted T cells, or T cells were the source of the cDNA or gDNA that made up the material.

In germline, CDR1 is SGDLS, CDR2 YYNGEE. The V end lost 0 bases, the J end lost 5 bases, and 12 bases lay between the germline ends. The CDR3 consists of 15 residues. Here immunoSEQ multiplex PCR was the method, and the copy in TCRdb shows in-frame clones only, minus some. The repertoire has around 200,000 clones, over 80% of them found once; the top ten carry less than 1.5%. In terms of age and location, participants ranged from about 18 to 90 years and lived in approximately 24 US areas. Sequences were obtained from PBMCs or T cells enriched from blood (not recorded which). The rearrangement joins TRBV9 to TRBJ2-1; TRBD2 might be the D (6 bases). The sequence came from a man aged 25 to 40 who had recovered from COVID-19. In DNA form, the CDR3 reads TGTGCCAGCAGCGTAGATGCGGGGCCGAACAATGAGCAGTTCTTC. Translated: CASSVDAGPNNEQFF.